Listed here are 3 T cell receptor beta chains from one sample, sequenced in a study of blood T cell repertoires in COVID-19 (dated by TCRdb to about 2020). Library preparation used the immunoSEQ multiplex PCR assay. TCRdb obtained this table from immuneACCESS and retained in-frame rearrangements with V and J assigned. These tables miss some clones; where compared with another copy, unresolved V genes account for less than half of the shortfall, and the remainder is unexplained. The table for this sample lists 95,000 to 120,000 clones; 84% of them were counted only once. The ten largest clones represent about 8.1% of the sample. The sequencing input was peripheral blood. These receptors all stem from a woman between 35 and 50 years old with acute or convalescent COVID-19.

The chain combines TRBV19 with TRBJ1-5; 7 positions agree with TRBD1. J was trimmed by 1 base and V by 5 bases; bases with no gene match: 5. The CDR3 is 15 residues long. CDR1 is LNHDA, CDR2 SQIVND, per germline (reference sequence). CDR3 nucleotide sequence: TGTGCCAGTAGTGTGTTGGGACAGAGCAATCAGCCCCAGCATTTT. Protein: CASSVLGQSNQPQHF.

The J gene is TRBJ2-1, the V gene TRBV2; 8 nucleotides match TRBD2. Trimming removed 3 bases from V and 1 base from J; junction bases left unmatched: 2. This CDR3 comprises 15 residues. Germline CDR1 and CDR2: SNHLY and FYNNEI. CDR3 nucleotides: TGTGCCAGCAGTGATCCGGGGGGGTCCTACAATGAGCAGTTCTTC. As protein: CASSDPGGSYNEQFF. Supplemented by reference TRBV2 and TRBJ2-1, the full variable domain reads EPEVTQTPSHQVTQMGQEVILRCVPISNHLYFYWYRQILGQKVEFLVSFYNNEISEKSEIFDDQFSVERPDGSNFTLKIRSTKLEDSAMYFCASSDPGGSYNEQFFGPGTRLTVL.

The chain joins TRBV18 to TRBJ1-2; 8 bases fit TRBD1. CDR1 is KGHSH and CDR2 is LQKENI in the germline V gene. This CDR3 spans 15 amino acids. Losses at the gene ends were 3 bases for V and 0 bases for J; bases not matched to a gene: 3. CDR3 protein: CASSPPGQANYGYTF. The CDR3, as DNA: TGTGCCAGCTCACCCCCGGGACAGGCTAACTATGGCTACACCTTC. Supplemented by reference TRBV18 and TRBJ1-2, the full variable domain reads NAGVMQNPRHLVRRRGQEARLRCSPMKGHSHVYWYRQLPEEGLKFMVYLQKENIIDESGMPKERFSAEFPKEGPSILRIQQVVRGDSAAYFCASSPPGQANYGYTFGSGTRLTVV.